These 26 T cell receptor beta chains were sequenced from one sample in a study of CD8+CD57+ T cells in acquired aplastic anemia (dated by TCRdb to the late 2010s). The sequencing machine was an Illumina HiSeq 2000. Genomic DNA was used as template for profiling of TCR beta VDJ combinations and CDR3 sequences. TCRdb redid the processing of the public reads, applying fastp at Q25 and MiXCR, and retained in-frame beta chains. Every entry covers one CDR3 protein and lists the most common genes and DNA from its rows. Here the sample has tens of thousands of distinct CDR3 sequences; about three quarters occur a single time. The ten largest clones represent roughly 80% of the sample. The patients picked for sequencing were ones in whom flow cytometry had shown an expansion of CD8+CD57+ cells. The material sequenced was sorted CD4+, CD8+, or CD8+CD57+ T cells (not recorded which) from PBMCs. The receptors shown here come from a human donor with aplastic anemia.

This clonotype has only a few counts. The chain recombines TRBV7-9 with TRBJ2-5, with TRBD1 matching over 9 bases. Germline V gives CDR1 SEHNR, CDR2 FQNEAQ (reference sequence). The CDR3 covers 15 residues. The V segment lost 3 bases and the J segment 5 bases; nucleotides outside the gene matches: 7. CDR3 coding DNA: TGTGCCAGCAGCTTCGGGACAGGGTCCCCCGAGACCCAGTACTTC. It is translated as CASSFGTGSPETQYF.

The J gene is TRBJ2-1, the V gene TRBV29-1; TRBD2 matches at 8 bases. The CDR3 is 14 residues long. Germline V gene sequence: CDR1 SQVTM, CDR2 ANQGSEA. The junction had 8 bases not matched to a gene; V was cut back by 6 bases and J by 4 bases. CDR3 DNA sequence: TGCAGCGTGGACGGGGGGGTATTATACAATGAGCAGTTCTTC. Amino acid sequence: CSVDGGVLYNEQFF.

This chain joins TRBV5-1 and TRBJ1-1; 7 positions agree with TRBD1. V shed 4 bases, J shed 1 base, and the junction held 7 bases outside the gene matches. The CDR3 consists of 15 residues. CDR1 and CDR2 (germline): SGHRS, YFSETQ. CDR3 protein: CASSTEGQPNTEAFF. The CDR3 DNA is TGCGCCAGCAGCACGGAGGGACAGCCGAACACTGAAGCTTTCTTT.

This clonotype turned up a few times. J is TRBJ1-1 and V is TRBV5-5; D gene ambiguous. Trimming removed 3 bases from V and 1 base from J, with 10 bases in between. This CDR3 has 14 amino acids. Germline-derived CDR1 and CDR2 are SGHKS and YYEKEE (reference sequence). The CDR3: CASSWKVQNTEAFF. DNA of the CDR3: TGTGCCAGCAGCTGGAAGGTGCAGAACACTGAAGCTTTCTTT.

J is TRBJ2-2 and V is TRBV15; 9 nucleotides match TRBD2. The CDR3 covers 18 residues. Germline-derived CDR1 and CDR2 are LNHNV and YYDKDF (reference sequence). With 0 bases clipped from V and 0 bases from J, the junction kept 5 bases outside the gene matches. CDR3 nucleotide sequence: TGTGCCACCAGCAGAGATCCACCTAGCGGGGCGAACACCGGGGAGCTGTTTTTT. Translating gives CATSRDPPSGANTGELFF. Full variable domain (remainder filled in from reference TRBV15 and TRBJ2-2): DAMVIQNPRYQVTQFGKPVTLSCSQTLNHNVMYWYQQKSSQAPKLLFHYYDKDFNNEADTPDNFQSRRPNTSFCFLDIRSPGLGDTAMYLCATSRDPPSGANTGELFFGEGSRLTVL.

The chain is built from TRBV2 and TRBJ1-3; D perhaps matches TRBD1 (6 bases). The germline CDR1 and CDR2 sequences are SNHLY and FYNNEI. CDR3 length: 12 amino acids. V was trimmed by 6 bases and J by 4 bases, leaving 7 bases between them. As DNA, the CDR3 is TGTGCCAGCAGACAGGGCGGAAACACCATATATTTT. It codes for CASRQGGNTIYF.

V and J are TRBV19 and TRBJ2-5, with 11 bases aligning to TRBD2. After removal of 5 bases from V and 4 bases from J, the junction contained 9 bases not matched to a gene. The germline gives CDR1 LNHDA, CDR2 SQIVND (reference sequence). The CDR3 loop spans 16 amino acids. The chain's CDR3 is CASSVGVAGGRETQYF. The CDR3 nucleotides are TGTGCCAGTAGTGTGGGGGTAGCGGGAGGGCGAGAGACCCAGTACTTC. Combining the CDR3 with reference TRBV19 and TRBJ2-5 gives the whole variable domain DGGITQSPKYLFRKEGQNVTLSCEQNLNHDAMYWYRQDPGQGLRLIYYSQIVNDFQKGDIAEGYSVSREKKESFPLTVTSAQKNPTAFYLCASSVGVAGGRETQYFGPGTRLLVL.

This rearrangement joins TRBV20-1 to TRBJ2-7; D gene uncertain. The CDR3 loop spans 13 amino acids. Germline assignment: CDR1 DFQATT and CDR2 SNEGSKA (reference sequence). V was cut by 0 bases and J by 3 bases, with 9 bases left in between. The DNA of the CDR3 is TGCAGTGCTAGAGAGGGGTCAGACTACGAGCAGTACTTC. Its protein is CSAREGSDYEQYF.

This chain joins TRBV2 and TRBJ2-6; no clear D gene. CDR1 is SNHLY, CDR2 FYNNEI, per germline. V was cut by 4 bases and J by 4 bases, with 8 bases left in between. This CDR3 has 14 residues. DNA of the CDR3: TGTGCCAGCAGTGCGGAGAGGGGGGCCAACGTCCTGACTTTC. Protein product: CASSAERGANVLTF. The full variable domain, with the rest looked up from reference TRBV2 and TRBJ2-6, is EPEVTQTPSHQVTQMGQEVILRCVPISNHLYFYWYRQILGQKVEFLVSFYNNEISEKSEIFDDQFSVERPDGSNFTLKIRSTKLEDSAMYFCASSAERGANVLTFGAGSRLTVL.

The chain employs TRBV7-9 and TRBJ1-1; D gene unclear. V shed 6 bases and J shed 4 bases, with 9 bases lying between them. This CDR3 has 12 amino acids. Germline CDR1 is SEHNR and CDR2 is FQNEAQ (reference sequence). Written as DNA, the CDR3 is TGTGCCAGCAGTGACGCGGGCACTGAAGCTTTCTTT. Protein sequence: CASSDAGTEAFF.

This clonotype occurred many times. The chain combines TRBV7-9 with TRBJ2-5; D gene ambiguous. Germline CDR1 is SEHNR and CDR2 is FQNEAQ (reference sequence). V was clipped by 5 bases and J by 2 bases, with 6 bases between them. The CDR3 spans 12 residues. The CDR3 DNA reads TGTGCCAGCAGCCCCGGTCAAGAGACCCAGTACTTC. Its protein product is CASSPGQETQYF.

V usage is TRBV11-2 and J usage is TRBJ1-6, with D unclear. From germline, CDR1 is SGHAT and CDR2 FQNNGV. The CDR3 contains 14 residues. The germline V and J ends were trimmed by 6 bases and 1 base, with 7 bases remaining between them. CDR3 loop: CASRMGSYNSPLHF. The DNA of the CDR3 is TGTGCCAGCAGAATGGGTTCCTATAATTCACCCCTCCACTTT. The full variable domain, rest sourced from reference TRBV11-2 and TRBJ1-6, is EAGVAQSPRYKIIEKRQSVAFWCNPISGHATLYWYQQILGQGPKLLIQFQNNGVVDDSQLPKDRFSAERLKGVDSTLKIQPAKLEDSAVYLCASRMGSYNSPLHFGNGTRLTVT.

The chain uses TRBV15 and TRBJ1-1; the D is unclear. Germline assignment: CDR1 LNHNV and CDR2 YYDKDF (reference sequence). V was clipped by 4 bases and J by 4 bases, with 10 bases between them. CDR3 length: 13 residues. In DNA form, the CDR3 reads TGTGCCACCAGCATCTACACGGGCACTGAAGCTTTCTTT. Translated, it gives CATSIYTGTEAFF.

This clonotype was counted a few times. The rearrangement links TRBV12-3 or TRBV12-4 to TRBJ2-7, with D perhaps TRBD1 (6 bases). The V and J ends lost 6 bases and 4 bases respectively, with 19 bases between them. The CDR3 is 15 residues long. Here the CDR3 reads CASSHIKQGVYEQYF. CDR3 bases: TGTGCCAGCAGCCACATAAAACAGGGCGTTTACGAGCAGTACTTC.

The table lists this clonotype with a few counts. V is TRBV2 and J is TRBJ1-6; unclear D gene. The CDR3 spans 14 residues. Germline CDR1 is SNHLY and CDR2 is FYNNEI. Trimming pared 4 bases from V and 7 bases from J, leaving 11 bases between. As DNA, the CDR3 is TGTGCCAGCAGTGTTGGGCAGGACAATTCACCCCTCCACTTT. It is translated as CASSVGQDNSPLHF.

The rearrangement links TRBV11-3 to TRBJ2-5, with D possibly TRBD2 on 5 matching bases. Deletions cut 8 bases from V and 4 bases from J, with 8 bases between. From germline, CDR1 is SGHNT and CDR2 YENEEA. CDR3 size: 11 residues. The CDR3 nucleotides read TGTGCCAGCGGGGAGCGAGAGACCCAGTACTTC. Amino acids: CASGERETQYF. The complete variable domain, with remaining parts taken from reference TRBV11-3 and TRBJ2-5, reads EAGVVQSPRYKIIEKKQPVAFWCNPISGHNTLYWYLQNLGQGPELLIRYENEEAVDDSQLPKDRFSAERLKGVDSTLKIQPAELGDSAVYLCASGERETQYFGPGTRLLVL.

V is TRBV10-2 and J is TRBJ2-2; D tentatively fits TRBD1 or TRBD2 (6 bases each). The CDR3 sequence is 19 residues long. Germline loops: CDR1 WSHSY, CDR2 SAAADI. Between the trimmed V and J ends, which lost 8 bases and 6 bases, there was a span of 31 bases. As DNA, the CDR3 is TGCGCCAGCTCCGGGGGTGGGGGCGGGGAGAAGGTTCGACCCGGGGAGCTGTTTTTT. Its protein is CASSGGGGGEKVRPGELFF.

The rearrangement uses TRBV19 and TRBJ1-5; 8 positions agree with TRBD1. The CDR3 contains 15 residues. Losses at the gene ends were 7 bases for V and 7 bases for J; bases not matched to a gene: 12. Germline CDR1 and CDR2: LNHDA and SQIVND (reference sequence). The CDR3 nucleotides read TGTGCCAGTACCACAGGACAGGGAGGAGGACAGCCCCAGCATTTT. As protein: CASTTGQGGGQPQHF.

The chain couples TRBV25-1 to TRBJ2-7; TRBD1 is a possible D gene (6 bases). The CDR3 totals 15 residues. V shed 4 bases and J shed 5 bases, with 18 bases lying between them. The V gene's germline CDR1 is MGHDK and CDR2 SYGVNS. This chain's CDR3 is CASSVLPDRIHEQYF. DNA for the CDR3: TGTGCCAGCAGTGTCCTACCCGACAGGATCCACGAGCAGTACTTC.

The rearrangement joins TRBV27 to TRBJ1-1, with 9 positions matching TRBD1. Trimming cost V 11 bases and J 1 base; bases outside gene matches: 5. Germline CDR1 reads MNHEY; CDR2 reads SMNVEV (reference sequence). This CDR3 region has 13 residues. The CDR3 is CAGQTGGNTEAFF. As DNA, the CDR3 is TGTGCCGGCCAGACAGGGGGGAACACTGAAGCTTTCTTT.

The chain is built from TRBV7-9 and TRBJ1-1; 7 bases match TRBD1. The germline V gene has CDR1 SEHNR and CDR2 FQNEAQ (reference sequence). J was trimmed by 3 bases and V by 5 bases; bases with no gene match: 9. The CDR3 covers 15 residues. This CDR3 reads CASSHSTGIDTEAFF. DNA for the CDR3: TGTGCCAGCAGCCACTCGACAGGGATCGACACTGAAGCTTTCTTT.

This clonotype was counted a few times. V gene TRBV15 combines with J gene TRBJ2-5; TRBD1 might be the D (5 bases). In germline, CDR1 is LNHNV, CDR2 YYDKDF (reference sequence). The CDR3 length is 16 residues. The V gene lost 10 bases and the J gene lost 4 bases, with 25 bases spanning the gap. CDR3 protein: CASSLSRLGVGETQYF. The CDR3 DNA follows: TGTGCCAGCAGTTTATCCCGGCTAGGGGTTGGAGAGACCCAGTACTTC.

In DNA form, the CDR3 reads TGCGCCAGCGGAGACAGGGATCAGCCCCAGCATTTT. Amino acid sequence: CASGDRDQPQHF. V gene TRBV10-1 combines with J gene TRBJ1-5, with 7 nucleotides matching TRBD1. V lost 8 bases to trimming and J lost 5 bases; unmatched junction nucleotides: 3. Germline V gene data show CDR1 as WNHNN and CDR2 as SYGVQD (reference sequence). The CDR3 is 12 amino acids.

There are a few counts of this clonotype. The V call is TRBV7-9, the J call TRBJ1-1; D is unclear. V gave up 10 bases and J gave up 7 bases, with 13 bases separating them. The CDR3 is 11 amino acids. Germline lookup yields CDR1 SEHNR and CDR2 FQNEAQ (reference sequence). The CDR3 sequence: CAIPGSGEAFF. In nucleotides, the CDR3 is TGTGCCATCCCGGGGAGCGGTGAAGCTTTCTTT.

The CDR3 nucleotides read TGTGCCAGCAGCTTTCTTTTCCACGAGCAGTACTTC. Translation gives CASSFLFHEQYF. This chain links TRBV7-9 with TRBJ2-7; D is ambiguous. Deletions cut 3 bases from V and 5 bases from J, with 8 bases between. This CDR3 spans 12 amino acids. Per germline, CDR1 SEHNR and CDR2 FQNEAQ (reference sequence).

The gene calls are TRBV12-3 or TRBV12-4 and TRBJ2-5; D not resolved. V shed 6 bases and J shed 5 bases, with 13 bases lying between them. The CDR3 runs to 13 residues. The CDR3 DNA reads TGTGCCAGCAGCCGAATACCACTTGAGACCCAGTACTTC. Translated, it gives CASSRIPLETQYF.